What follows are 14 T cell receptor beta chains derived from one specimen sequenced in a study of T cell responses to AZD1222 COVID-19 vaccine. TCRdb's table, derived via immunoSEQ multiplex PCR, lists solely in-frame clones and lacks some. The sample lists fewer than 130,000 clones, more than 85% occurring once. The specimen was peripheral blood, collected on day 0 of AZD1222 vaccination. These receptors were obtained from an adult in good health.

J is TRBJ2-1 and V is TRBV10-2; 9 bases align to TRBD2. This CDR3 comprises 15 residues. The V gene's germline CDR1 is WSHSY and CDR2 SAAADI. The V gene end was trimmed by 8 bases and the J gene end by 5 bases; junction bases not matched to a gene: 10. The CDR3 region has the DNA TGCGCCAGCGCTCGGCGGGGGGGAAAAGACAATGAGCAGTTCTTC. It translates to CASARRGGKDNEQFF.

The gene calls are TRBV9 and TRBJ2-5, with 15 bases lining up with TRBD2. Germline CDR1 reads SGDLS; CDR2 reads YYNGEE. Germline trimming cut 3 bases from V and 4 bases from J; bases unmatched to any gene: 7. The CDR3 runs to 17 residues. The CDR3 region has the DNA TGTGCCAGCAGCGCCGGGACTAGCGGGGGGCGCCGAGAGACCCAGTACTTC. Residues: CASSAGTSGGRRETQYF.

The rearrangement joins TRBV6-5 to TRBJ2-1; a weak D match, TRBD1 (5 bases). Germline V gene data show CDR1 as MNHEY and CDR2 as SVGAGI. The CDR3 has 14 residues. Between the trimmed V and J ends, which lost 5 bases and 8 bases, there was a span of 16 bases. CDR3 bases: TGTGCCAGCAGTCCAATGACAGTGCAGCATGAGCAGTTCTTC. It yields the protein CASSPMTVQHEQFF.

The chain has TRBV11-3 and TRBJ1-4; 10 bases match TRBD1. CDR3 size: 15 residues. The ends lost 5 bases at V and 5 bases at J; junction bases unmatched: 5. Germline loops: CDR1 SGHNT, CDR2 YENEEA. CDR3 bases: TGTGCCAGCAGCCTAAGGACAGGGGGAAATGAAAAACTGTTTTTT. It specifies CASSLRTGGNEKLFF.

This sequence joins TRBV3-1 (or the pseudogene TRBV3-2) and TRBJ1-6; D gene unclear. Trimming removed 6 bases from V and 0 bases from J, with 6 bases in between. The V gene's germline CDR1 is LGHDT and CDR2 YNNKEL (reference sequence). The CDR3 spans 14 residues. For the CDR3, the DNA is TGTGCCAGCAGGGCGAGCTCCTATAATTCACCCCTCCACTTT. This codes for CASRASSYNSPLHF.

The chain has TRBV11-3 and TRBJ2-1; D is perhaps TRBD1 (5 bases). V was shortened by 0 bases and J by 1 base, with 16 bases between the two germline ends. The germline CDR1 and CDR2 sequences are SGHNT and YENEEA. The CDR3 is 18 amino acids. The CDR3 is CASSLDPLQDTSYNEQFF. The CDR3 nucleotides read TGTGCCAGCAGCTTAGATCCCTTACAGGATACTTCCTACAATGAGCAGTTCTTC.

CDR3 sequence: CASSPGGGTNEKLFF. The CDR3 DNA reads TGTGCCAGTAGTCCAGGAGGGGGGACTAATGAAAAACTGTTTTTT. The chain recombines TRBV19 with TRBJ1-4; possible D gene TRBD1, 6 bases. Germline CDR1 reads LNHDA; CDR2 reads SQIVND (reference sequence). Trimming removed 5 bases from V and 2 bases from J, with 12 bases in between. This CDR3 is 15 amino acids long.

This clone was seen more than once but under ten times. This rearrangement joins TRBV5-1 to TRBJ2-2; D gene uncertain. The CDR3 consists of 14 residues. Germline values: CDR1 SGHRS, CDR2 YFSETQ. Trimming removed 4 bases from V and 0 bases from J, with 7 bases in between. The CDR3 is CASSGVSNTGELFF. The CDR3 DNA reads as TGCGCCAGCAGCGGGGTCTCGAACACCGGGGAGCTGTTTTTT.

This chain connects TRBV9 to TRBJ1-6; no firm D call. The ends were cut back, 4 bases at V and 11 bases at J, with 19 bases in the middle. This CDR3 has 15 residues. Germline values: CDR1 SGDLS, CDR2 YYNGEE. In DNA, the CDR3 is TGTGCCAGCAGCTCCAGCGCGGAGCCCGGGGCACCCCTCCACTTT. Amino acids: CASSSSAEPGAPLHF.

With regard to this clone: This specimen includes other DNA sequences encoding the same CDR3. The chain recombines TRBV30 with TRBJ1-3; possible D gene TRBD1, 5 bases. V lost 0 bases and J 1 base, leaving 7 bases between the germline ends. The CDR3 totals 14 residues. The germline V gene has CDR1 GTSNPN and CDR2 SVGIG (reference sequence). The CDR3 sequence: CAWSVGGSGNTIYF. The DNA of the CDR3 is TGTGCCTGGAGTGTGGGGGGTTCTGGAAACACCATATATTTT.

The chain combines TRBV28 with TRBJ1-5; the D gene is possibly TRBD1 (6 bases). The CDR3 is made up of 14 amino acids. The V and J ends lost 7 bases and 4 bases respectively, with 14 bases between them. CDR1 MDHEN and CDR2 SYDVKM come from the germline V gene. The CDR3, as DNA: TGTGCCAGCAAGGGGGGGGTGAATAATCAGCCCCAGCATTTT. Translated: CASKGGVNNQPQHF. Full variable domain (outside the CDR3, taken from reference TRBV28 and TRBJ1-5): DVKVTQSSRYLVKRTGEKVFLECVQDMDHENMFWYRQDPGLGLRLIYFSYDVKMKEKGDIPEGYSVSREKKERFSLILESASTNQTSMYLCASKGGVNNQPQHFGDGTRLSIL.

This chain connects TRBV15 to TRBJ1-6, with D possibly matching TRBD1 (5 bases). Germline lookup yields CDR1 LNHNV and CDR2 YYDKDF (reference sequence). Deletions cut 0 bases from V and 6 bases from J, with 9 bases between. This CDR3 comprises 15 residues. This CDR3 is CATSRDTGPNSPLHF. The CDR3 bases are TGTGCCACCAGCAGAGATACAGGACCTAATTCACCCCTCCACTTT.

Points on this clone: Mismatch with germline at one junction end may stem from a read error. This chain joins TRBV6-5 and TRBJ2-3; maybe TRBD2 (6 bases). CDR1 is MNHEY and CDR2 is SVGAGI in the germline V gene. This CDR3 is 15 amino acids long. DNA for the CDR3: TGTGCCAGCAGTTACGGCGCGGGGTCTGGGGAAAGGGCGAATTTT. Translating gives CASSYGAGSGERANF.

The chain uses TRBV30 and TRBJ2-2; D might be TRBD1 (5 bases). V was trimmed by 3 bases and J by 7 bases, leaving 15 bases between them. The CDR3 spans 14 residues. The germline CDR1 and CDR2 sequences are GTSNPN and SVGIG (reference sequence). CDR3: CAWRTQGKGGELFF. CDR3 in DNA: TGTGCCTGGAGAACCCAGGGAAAGGGCGGGGAGCTGTTTTTT.